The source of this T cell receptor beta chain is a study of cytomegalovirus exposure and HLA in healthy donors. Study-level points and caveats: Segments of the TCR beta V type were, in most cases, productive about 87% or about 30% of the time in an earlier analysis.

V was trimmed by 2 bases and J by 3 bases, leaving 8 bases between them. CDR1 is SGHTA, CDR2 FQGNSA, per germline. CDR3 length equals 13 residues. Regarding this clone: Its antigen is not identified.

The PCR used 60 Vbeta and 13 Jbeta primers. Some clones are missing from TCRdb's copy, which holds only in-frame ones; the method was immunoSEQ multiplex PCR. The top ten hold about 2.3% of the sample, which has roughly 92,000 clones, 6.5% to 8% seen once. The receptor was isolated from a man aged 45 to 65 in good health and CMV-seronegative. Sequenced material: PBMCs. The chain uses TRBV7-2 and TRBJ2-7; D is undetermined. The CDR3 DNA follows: TGTGCCAGCAGCTTAACGCGGAACTACGAGCAGTACTTC. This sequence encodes CASSLTRNYEQYF.